This T cell receptor (beta chain) was identified during a study of blood T cells in healthy people across ages (dated by TCRdb to the mid-2010s). Study-level background: In model experiments, template switching captured about one uniquely barcoded TCR beta cDNA molecule for every two T cells. For two donors (one aged 18 to 29 and one aged 80 or older), the study analyzed two additional independent replicas of 1 million unique cDNA reads from the same blood draw. To track age-related changes in TCR beta repertoire diversity, the study relied on deep sequencing normalized with unique cDNA molecular identifiers. Donors of different ages were randomly distributed across sequencing lanes to avoid experimental bias. The donors were divided into four age groups: young (average approximately 16 years), middle-aged (about 39), aged (about 61) and long-lived (around 87). Broad study findings and their caveats: Conclusive comparison of naive and antigen-experienced compartments was prevented by the profiling of bulk unsorted PBMCs. A strong correlation was found between observed TCR beta diversity and the percentage of naive T cells measured by flow cytometry. The CMV infection status of donors was not known, potentially confounding age-related changes in expanded clonotypes. Estimates of total diversity from one million sequenced T cells were regarded as lower bounds and underestimates. Observed TCR beta diversity per million T cells fell roughly linearly with age, and a significant reduction was already apparent by age roughly 40. Compared with the aged group, more naive CD4+ T cells, fewer expanded clones and increased TCR diversity were shown by the long-lived group, suggesting age selection.

This clonotype was seen only a few times. The specificity of this receptor is unknown. Base qualities are missing; no much larger clone stands one base away. The CDR3 measures 13 amino acids from cysteine to phenylalanine. The sequence is cut down to CDR3 DNA, 39 bases in frame from base 1. V loses 3 bases, J loses 5 bases, and the germline ends lie 10 bases apart. CDR1 and CDR2 are drawn from the germline V gene: SGHRS, YFSETQ. Library method: 5' RACE. Data came from an Illumina HiSeq 2500. A second PCR of about 7 to 12 cycles was performed with a sample-barcoded 5' primer and a J-beta primer mix. A unique molecular identifier was introduced onto each TCR beta cDNA molecule by a template-switch 5' adaptor carrying 12 random nucleotides. At least 2.5 million CDR3-containing paired-end reads were obtained from each sample. All of the RNA was converted into first-strand cDNA using the Mint cDNA synthesis kit, with a TRBC-specific oligonucleotide serving as the primer. All cDNA was treated with uracil-DNA glycosylase and then went through a first 18-cycle PCR with the universal primers M1SS and BC2_uni_R. From the authors' description of their analysis: Normalization of each sample was performed by random selection of 1 million high-quality reads, each carrying a distinct molecular identifier. Reads with shared molecular identifiers were discarded instead of being binned into consensus sequences. MiTCR, run with a Q25 quality threshold and the strictest error-elimination algorithm, handled CDR3 identification, clonotype clustering and error correction. A nonparametric unseen species model using Euler transformation provided a lower-bound estimate of total TCR beta diversity. TCRdb reprocessed the public reads (quality trimming at Q25 with fastp, clone calling with MiXCR) and kept in-frame beta chains. Records with the same CDR3 protein are collapsed into one entry carrying the most frequent genes and DNA. The V and J calls here are based on TCRdb, not the publication. The sample includes more than 650,000 distinct CDR3 sequences, with 53% observed a single time. The ten largest clones add up to roughly 37% of the sample.

Systemically healthy Caucasian individuals from Russia, 39 in total and aged roughly 6 to 90 years, were included as donors. Ten milliliters of peripheral blood were collected from each donor into EDTA-treated Vacutainer tubes. PBMCs were isolated by Ficoll-Paque density-gradient centrifugation, with at least 6.5 million obtained per sample. Total RNA, at least 6 micrograms per sample, was extracted from PBMCs with Trizol reagent. For every donor, an aliquot of PBMCs went through flow cytometry to measure the percentages of naive CD45RAhigh/CD27high T cells. This clonotype originated in an elderly man in good health. Sequences were obtained from blood. The V gene is TRBV5-1 and the J gene is TRBJ2-3; matching of 5 bases hints at TRBD2 as the D gene. The CDR3 is CASSWKAGDTQYF. The sequence in DNA is TGCGCCAGCAGCTGGAAGGCGGGAGATACGCAGTATTTT. The CDR3, completed at both ends by the reference TRBV5-1 and TRBJ2-3 genes, gives the full variable domain KAGVTQTPRYLIKTRGQQVTLSCSPISGHRSVSWYQQTPGQGLQFLFEYFSETQRNKGNFPGRFSGRQFSNSRSEMNVSTLELGDSALYLCASSWKAGDTQYFGPGTRLTVL.